The sequence of this TCR beta chain was determined in a study of prognosis after radiotherapy for stage I lung cancer. It was by two-round multiplex PCR that TCR beta CDR3 was amplified from genomic DNA. First-round PCR amplification was performed with primers specific to each TRBV and TRBJ gene. TCRdb redid the calling of the multiplex PCR reads with MiXCR, one entry per CDR3 protein. The sample includes about 16,000 distinct CDR3 sequences, roughly two fifths seen only once; the top ten take 40%. Germline values: CDR1 SGHTA, CDR2 FQGTGA. Trimming removed 2 bases at V and 4 bases at J, with 8 bases between. The CDR3 runs to 13 residues. Concerning this clonotype: Its cognate antigen is unknown.

Study observations and caveats: Clone counts measured for unique TCRs fell after stereotactic body radiation therapy, median roughly 10,000 versus 7,000.

The sequences come from PBMCs, collected before or after stereotactic body radiation therapy (not recorded which). The rearrangement joins TRBV7-3 to TRBJ2-5; D may correspond to TRBD1 or TRBD2 (6 bases each). This sequence originates from a donor over 45 with non-small cell lung cancer. The CDR3 loop reads CASSLGGGETQYF. The CDR3 DNA reads TGTGCCAGCAGCTTAGGAGGGGGAGAGACCCAGTACTTC.